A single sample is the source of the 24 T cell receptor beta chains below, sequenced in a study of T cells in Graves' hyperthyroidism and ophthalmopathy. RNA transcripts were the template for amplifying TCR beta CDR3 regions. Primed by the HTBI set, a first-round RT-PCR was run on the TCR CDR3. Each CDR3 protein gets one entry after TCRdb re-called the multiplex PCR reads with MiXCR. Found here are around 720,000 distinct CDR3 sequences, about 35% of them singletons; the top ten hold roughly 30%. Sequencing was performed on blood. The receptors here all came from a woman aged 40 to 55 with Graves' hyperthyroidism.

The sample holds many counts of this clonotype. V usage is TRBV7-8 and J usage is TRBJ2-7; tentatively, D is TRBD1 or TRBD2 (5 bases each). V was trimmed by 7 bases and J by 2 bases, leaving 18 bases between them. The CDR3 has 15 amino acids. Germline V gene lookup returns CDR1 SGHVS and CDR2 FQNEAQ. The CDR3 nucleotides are TGTGCCAGCACCTCACGAGAGAGGGACCCCTACGAGCAGTACTTC. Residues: CASTSRERDPYEQYF. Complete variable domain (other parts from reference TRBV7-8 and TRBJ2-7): GAGVSQSPRYKVAKRGQDVALRCDPISGHVSLFWYQQALGQGPEFLTYFQNEAQLDKSGLPSDRFFAERPEGSVSTLKIQRTQQEDSAVYLCASTSRERDPYEQYFGPGTRLTVT.

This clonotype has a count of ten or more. CDR3 nucleotides: TGTGCCAGCAGCTCCCCCGTCCGGGGGTGGCTAAATTCACCCCTCCACTTT. Residues: CASSSPVRGWLNSPLHF. The chain couples TRBV11-2 to TRBJ1-6; tentatively, D is TRBD1 (5 bases). Germline assignment: CDR1 SGHAT and CDR2 FQNNGV. The CDR3 sequence is 17 residues long. Trimming took off 4 bases at V and 7 bases at J, with 20 bases between the two ends.

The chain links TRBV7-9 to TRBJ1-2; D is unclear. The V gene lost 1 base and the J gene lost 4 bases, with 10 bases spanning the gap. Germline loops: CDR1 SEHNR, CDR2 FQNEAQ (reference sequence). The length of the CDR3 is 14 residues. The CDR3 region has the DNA TGTGCCAGCAGCTTAGAAGGACTCCCCTATGGCTACACCTTC. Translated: CASSLEGLPYGYTF.

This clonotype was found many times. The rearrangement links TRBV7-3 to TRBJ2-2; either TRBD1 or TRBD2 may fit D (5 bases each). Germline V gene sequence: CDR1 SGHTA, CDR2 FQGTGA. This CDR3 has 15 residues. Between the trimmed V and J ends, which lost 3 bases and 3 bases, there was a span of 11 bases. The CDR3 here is CASSFWGWHTGELFF. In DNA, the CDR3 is TGTGCCAGCAGCTTCTGGGGGTGGCACACCGGGGAGCTGTTTTTT. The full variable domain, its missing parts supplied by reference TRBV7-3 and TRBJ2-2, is GAGVSQTPSNKVTEKGKYVELRCDPISGHTALYWYRQSLGQGPEFLIYFQGTGAADDSGLPNDRFFAVRPEGSVSTLKIQRTERGDSAVYLCASSFWGWHTGELFFGEGSRLTVL.

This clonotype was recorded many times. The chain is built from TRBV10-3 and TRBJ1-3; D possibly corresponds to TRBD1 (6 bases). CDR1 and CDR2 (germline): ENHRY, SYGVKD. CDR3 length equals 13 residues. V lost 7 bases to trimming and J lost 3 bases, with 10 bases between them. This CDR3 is CAINDRFGNTIYF. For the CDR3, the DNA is TGTGCCATCAACGACAGGTTTGGAAACACCATATATTTT.

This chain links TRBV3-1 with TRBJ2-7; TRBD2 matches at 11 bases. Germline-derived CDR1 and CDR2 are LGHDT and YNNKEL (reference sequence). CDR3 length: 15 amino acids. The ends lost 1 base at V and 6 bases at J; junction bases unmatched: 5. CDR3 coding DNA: TGTGCCAGCAGCCAAGGGCTAGCGGGAGGCTCCGAGCAGTACTTC. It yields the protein CASSQGLAGGSEQYF.

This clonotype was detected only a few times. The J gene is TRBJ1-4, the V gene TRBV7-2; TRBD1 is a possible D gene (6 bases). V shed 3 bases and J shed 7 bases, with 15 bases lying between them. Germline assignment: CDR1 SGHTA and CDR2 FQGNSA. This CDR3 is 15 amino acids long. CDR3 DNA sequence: TGTGCCAGCAGCTTCGGGGGGGCATTATCTGAAAAACTGTTTTTT. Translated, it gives CASSFGGALSEKLFF.

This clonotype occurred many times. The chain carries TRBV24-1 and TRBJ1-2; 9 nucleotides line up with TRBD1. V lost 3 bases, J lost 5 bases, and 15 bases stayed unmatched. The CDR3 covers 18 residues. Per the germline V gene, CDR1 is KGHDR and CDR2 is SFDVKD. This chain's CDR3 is CATSDEPGQGQRRYGYTF. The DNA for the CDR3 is TGTGCCACCAGTGATGAGCCCGGACAGGGGCAACGAAGGTATGGCTACACCTTC.

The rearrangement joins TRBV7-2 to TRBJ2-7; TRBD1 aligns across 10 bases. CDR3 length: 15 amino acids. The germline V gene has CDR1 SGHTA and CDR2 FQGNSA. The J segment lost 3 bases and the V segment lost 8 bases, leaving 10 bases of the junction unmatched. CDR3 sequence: CASSTNGQGVYEQYF. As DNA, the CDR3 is TGTGCCAGCTCAACAAATGGACAGGGGGTCTACGAGCAGTACTTC.

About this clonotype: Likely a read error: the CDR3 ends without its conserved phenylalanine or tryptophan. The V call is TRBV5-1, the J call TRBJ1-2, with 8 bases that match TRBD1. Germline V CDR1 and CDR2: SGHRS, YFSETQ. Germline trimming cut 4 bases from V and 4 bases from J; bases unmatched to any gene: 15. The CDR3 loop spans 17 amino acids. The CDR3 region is CASSQPTSGGRGYGYTS. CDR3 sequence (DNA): TGCGCCAGCAGCCAGCCGACTTCAGGGGGCAGGGGCTATGGCTACACCTCC.

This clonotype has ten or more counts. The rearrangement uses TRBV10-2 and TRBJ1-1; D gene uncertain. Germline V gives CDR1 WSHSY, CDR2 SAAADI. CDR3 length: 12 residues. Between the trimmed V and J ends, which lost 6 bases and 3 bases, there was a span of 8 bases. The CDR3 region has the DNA TGCGCCAGCAGGACGGGATACACTGAAGCTTTCTTT. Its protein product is CASRTGYTEAFF.

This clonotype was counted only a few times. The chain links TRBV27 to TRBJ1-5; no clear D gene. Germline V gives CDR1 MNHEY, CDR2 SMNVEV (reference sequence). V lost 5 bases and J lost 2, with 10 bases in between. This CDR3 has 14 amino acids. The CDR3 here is CASSVMGGNQPQHF. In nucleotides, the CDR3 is TGTGCCAGCAGTGTGATGGGTGGCAATCAGCCCCAGCATTTT.

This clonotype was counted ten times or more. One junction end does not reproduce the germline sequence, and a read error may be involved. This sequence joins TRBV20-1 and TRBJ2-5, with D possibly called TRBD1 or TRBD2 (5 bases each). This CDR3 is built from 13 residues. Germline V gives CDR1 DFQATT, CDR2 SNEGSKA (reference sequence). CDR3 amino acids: CSSPGRLQGTQYF. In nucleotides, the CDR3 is TGCAGTTCTCCGGGACGGTTGCAAGGGACCCAGTACTTC.

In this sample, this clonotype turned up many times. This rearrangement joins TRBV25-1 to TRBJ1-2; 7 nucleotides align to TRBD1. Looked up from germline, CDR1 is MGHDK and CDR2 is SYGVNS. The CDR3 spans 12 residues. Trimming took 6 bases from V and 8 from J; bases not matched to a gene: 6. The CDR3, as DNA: TGTGCCAGCAGAGGACAGGCGGGCGGCTACACCTTC. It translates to CASRGQAGGYTF.

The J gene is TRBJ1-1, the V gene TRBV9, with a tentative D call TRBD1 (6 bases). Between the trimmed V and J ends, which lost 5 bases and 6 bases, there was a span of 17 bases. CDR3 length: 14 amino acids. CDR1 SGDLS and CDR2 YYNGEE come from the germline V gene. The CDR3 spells CASSLLLGHSEAFF. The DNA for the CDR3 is TGTGCCAGCAGTCTTTTACTGGGACACTCTGAAGCTTTCTTT.

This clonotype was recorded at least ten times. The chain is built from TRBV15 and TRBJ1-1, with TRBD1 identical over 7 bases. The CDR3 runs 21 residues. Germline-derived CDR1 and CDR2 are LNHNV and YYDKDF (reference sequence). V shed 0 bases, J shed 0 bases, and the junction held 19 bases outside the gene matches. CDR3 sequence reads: CATSRDIRKYSPTGVNTEAFF. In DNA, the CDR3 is TGTGCCACCAGCAGAGATATCAGGAAATATTCTCCCACAGGGGTGAACACTGAAGCTTTCTTT.

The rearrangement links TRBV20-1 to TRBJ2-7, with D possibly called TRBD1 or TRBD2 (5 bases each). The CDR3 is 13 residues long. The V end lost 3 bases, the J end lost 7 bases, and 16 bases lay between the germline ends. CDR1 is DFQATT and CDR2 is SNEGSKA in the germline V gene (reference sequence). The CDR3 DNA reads TGCAGTGCTAGTAGGGGTGGGACGGGAGAGCAGTACTTC. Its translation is CSASRGGTGEQYF.

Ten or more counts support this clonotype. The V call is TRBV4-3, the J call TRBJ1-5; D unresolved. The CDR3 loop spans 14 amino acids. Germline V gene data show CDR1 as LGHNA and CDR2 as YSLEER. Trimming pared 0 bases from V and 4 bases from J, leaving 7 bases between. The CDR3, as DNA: TGCGCCAGCAGCCAAGATCTGCAGAATCAGCCCCAGCATTTT. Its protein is CASSQDLQNQPQHF.

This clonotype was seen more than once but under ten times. CDR3 loop: CASSSGPAGGETQYF. The CDR3 bases are TGTGCCAGCAGTTCGGGACCAGCGGGGGGTGAGACCCAGTACTTC. The rearrangement links TRBV12-3 or TRBV12-4 to TRBJ2-5; 9 bases match TRBD2. The V segment lost 4 bases and the J segment 5 bases; nucleotides outside the gene matches: 8. This CDR3 has 15 residues.

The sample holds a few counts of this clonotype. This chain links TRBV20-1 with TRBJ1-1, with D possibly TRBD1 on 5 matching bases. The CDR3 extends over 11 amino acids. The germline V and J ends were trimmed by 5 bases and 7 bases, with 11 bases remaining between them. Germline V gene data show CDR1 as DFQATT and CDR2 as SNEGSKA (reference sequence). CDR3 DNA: TGCAGTGCTGGGGGGGTCGGTGAAGCTTTCTTT. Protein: CSAGGVGEAFF.

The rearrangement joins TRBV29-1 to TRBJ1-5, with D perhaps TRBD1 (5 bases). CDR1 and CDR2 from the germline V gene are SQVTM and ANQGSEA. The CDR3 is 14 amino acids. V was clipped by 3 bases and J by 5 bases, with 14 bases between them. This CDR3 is CSVEGQTVDQPQHF. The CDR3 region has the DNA TGCAGCGTTGAGGGGCAAACAGTTGATCAGCCCCAGCATTTT.

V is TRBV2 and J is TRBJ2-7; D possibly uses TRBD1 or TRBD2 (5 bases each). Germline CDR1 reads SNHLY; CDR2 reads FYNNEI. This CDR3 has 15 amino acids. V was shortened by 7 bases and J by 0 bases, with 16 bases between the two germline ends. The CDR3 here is CASTSSGTRSYEQYF. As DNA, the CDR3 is TGTGCCAGCACCTCATCCGGGACCCGCTCCTACGAGCAGTACTTC. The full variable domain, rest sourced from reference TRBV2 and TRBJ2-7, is EPEVTQTPSHQVTQMGQEVILRCVPISNHLYFYWYRQILGQKVEFLVSFYNNEISEKSEIFDDQFSVERPDGSNFTLKIRSTKLEDSAMYFCASTSSGTRSYEQYFGPGTRLTVT.

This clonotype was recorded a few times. CDR3: CASSLEGRTLSYEQYF. The CDR3 region has the DNA TGTGCCAGCAGCCTAGAAGGGAGGACCCTCTCCTACGAGCAGTACTTC. The V call is TRBV7-9, the J call TRBJ2-7; D is possibly TRBD2 (6 bases). Germline CDR1 is SEHNR and CDR2 is FQNEAQ (reference sequence). CDR3 size: 16 residues. V was shortened by 5 bases and J by 0 bases, with 17 bases between the two germline ends.

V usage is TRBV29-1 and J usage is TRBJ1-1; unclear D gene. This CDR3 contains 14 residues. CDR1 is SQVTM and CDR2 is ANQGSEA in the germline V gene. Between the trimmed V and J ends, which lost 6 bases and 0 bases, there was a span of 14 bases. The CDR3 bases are TGCAGCGTAGGTGACACCCCACTGAACACTGAAGCTTTCTTT. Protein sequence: CSVGDTPLNTEAFF. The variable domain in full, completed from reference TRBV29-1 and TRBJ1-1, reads SAVISQKPSRDICQRGTSLTIQCQVDSQVTMMFWYRQQPGQSLTLIATANQGSEATYESGFVIDKFPISRPNLTFSTLTVSNMSPEDSSIYLCSVGDTPLNTEAFFGQGTRLTVV.